The 7 T cell receptor beta chains below were found in one sample sequenced in a study of T cells in narcolepsy (dated by TCRdb to 2016 to 2019). Library generation was performed with the immunoSEQ multiplex PCR assay. Entries here come from immuneACCESS through TCRdb and include only in-frame sequences with V and J called. Some clones fail to appear in such tables; in the studies checked, an unresolved V gene covers under half of the shortfall, and the cause of the remainder is unknown. A total of tens of thousands of clones appear in this sample, about four fifths of them only once. The top ten hold approximately 1.1% of the sample. Specimen: memory (CD45RA-) CD4+ T cells from blood. The cell subset or site label, read with the paper, signifies: memory T cells sorted ex vivo from peripheral blood. These receptor sequences come from a human donor in good health.

The chain uses TRBV27 and TRBJ2-1; 14 bases fit TRBD2. Germline V gene data show CDR1 as MNHEY and CDR2 as SMNVEV (reference sequence). The CDR3 is 17 residues long. With 5 bases clipped from V and 8 bases from J, the junction kept 11 bases outside the gene matches. The CDR3: CASSQTKTSGRVDEQFF. CDR3 nucleotide sequence: TGTGCCAGCAGTCAAACCAAGACTAGCGGGAGGGTGGATGAGCAGTTCTTC.

The rearrangement links TRBV5-1 to TRBJ2-2; no reliable D call. In germline, CDR1 is SGHRS, CDR2 YFSETQ. With 1 base removed from V and 3 bases from J, the gap between germline ends came to 10 bases. This CDR3 contains 15 residues. CDR3 DNA: TGCGCCAGCAGCTTGACTCTTTCCGACACCGGGGAGCTGTTTTTT. Its protein is CASSLTLSDTGELFF.

On this clone itself: Other DNA sequences of this sample code for an identical CDR3. V gene TRBV7-2 combines with J gene TRBJ1-5; D is perhaps TRBD1 (5 bases). Germline V lookup: CDR1 SGHTA, CDR2 FQGNSA. V dropped 1 base and J dropped 4 bases, with 11 bases sitting between them. The CDR3 totals 15 residues. The CDR3 sequence is CASSLGGGSNQPQHF. As DNA, the CDR3 is TGTGCCAGCAGCTTAGGGGGGGGGTCTAATCAGCCCCAGCATTTT.

The chain recombines TRBV10-3 with TRBJ2-1, with TRBD2 identical over 7 bases. V lost 0 bases and J lost 6; bases outside the gene matches: 11. Per the germline V gene, CDR1 is ENHRY and CDR2 is SYGVKD. The CDR3 totals 17 residues. This CDR3 is CAISESKGGGSPNEQFF. The DNA of the CDR3 is TGTGCCATCAGTGAGTCGAAGGGAGGCGGGAGCCCCAATGAGCAGTTCTTC.

The rearrangement links TRBV6-5 to TRBJ2-6; D gene ambiguous. Germline CDR1 MNHEY, CDR2 SVGAGI. V was pared by 3 bases and J by 0 bases, with 6 bases between. The CDR3 contains 15 residues. CDR3 residues: CASSYDLSGANVLTF. The CDR3 DNA sequence: TGTGCCAGCAGTTATGATCTCTCTGGGGCCAACGTCCTGACTTTC.

The chain combines TRBV11-1 with TRBJ2-5, with 7 bases identical to TRBD2. The J segment lost 0 bases and the V segment lost 3 bases, leaving 7 bases of the junction unmatched. The germline CDR1 and CDR2 sequences are SGHAT and FQDESV (reference sequence). The CDR3 has 16 amino acids. Here the CDR3 DNA reads TGTGCCAGCAGCTTCGAGCGGGGACCGTACCAAGAGACCCAGTACTTC. Protein product: CASSFERGPYQETQYF.

To note about this clone: One junction end does not reproduce the germline sequence, and a read error may be involved. The chain combines TRBV4-1 with TRBJ2-7; 9 nucleotides align to TRBD1. Looked up from germline, CDR1 is MGHRA and CDR2 is YSYEKL. This CDR3 is built from 13 residues. The CDR3 nucleotides are TGTGCCAGCAGCCGCGACAGGGGGGACGAGCAGTACTTC. It yields the protein CASSRDRGDEQYF.